This T cell receptor (beta chain) was sequenced during a study of blood T cells in healthy people across ages. The V end lost 2 bases, the J end lost 5 bases, and 12 bases lay between the germline ends. This CDR3 comprises 14 residues. Germline values: CDR1 MNHNY, CDR2 SVGAGI (reference sequence). A second about 7 to 12 cycle PCR used barcoded and J-beta primers. MiXCR, applied by TCRdb to the 5' RACE reads, yields one record per CDR3 protein. Altogether about 720,000 distinct CDR3 sequences are present, 22% being singletons, with the ten largest covering 22%. Whole-study findings and limits: Fewer expanded clones and more diversity marked long-lived versus aged donors. A conclusive naive versus antigen-experienced comparison was prevented by the unsorted PBMCs.

As regards this clonotype: The antigen is undetermined.

The rearrangement uses TRBV6-6 and TRBJ2-5; tentative D call: TRBD2 (7 bases). The sequenced material came from blood. This sequence originates from a man between 65 and 80 years old in good health. CDR3 sequence reads: CASSYDGGRETQYF. CDR3 DNA sequence: TGTGCCAGCAGTTACGACGGGGGGCGGGAGACCCAGTACTTC.